This TCR beta chain was sequenced in a study of blood T cell repertoires in COVID-19. Background on the study: Material from acute and convalescent COVID-19 was sourced from the United States, Italy and Spain. The analysed material was cDNA or gDNA that came from T cells, B-cell-depleted T cells, or PBMCs.

Participant reports of clinical history set cohort assignment. Authors' processing steps: Cell counts per sample came from amplifying reference gene primers. The data were produced by immunoSEQ multiplex PCR, yet TCRdb's version contains in-frame clones alone and is incomplete. For V, J and clone size, that table is used; D and trimming come from the DNA. The data contain hundreds of thousands of clones, around 91% of them seen just once; the ten biggest clones take up 1.7%. This receptor was obtained from a young woman with acute COVID-19. The sequencing input was PBMCs or T cells enriched from blood (not recorded which).

The DNA of the CDR3 is TGTGCCAGCAGCTCAACCCGACAGGGGGCCCCCTACGAGCAGTACTTC. It specifies CASSSTRQGAPYEQYF. The chain recombines TRBV11-3 with TRBJ2-7; 10 nucleotides match TRBD1. This CDR3 spans 16 amino acids. V shed 4 bases, J shed 2 bases, and the junction held 8 bases outside the gene matches. The germline V gene encodes CDR1 SGHNT and CDR2 YENEEA.